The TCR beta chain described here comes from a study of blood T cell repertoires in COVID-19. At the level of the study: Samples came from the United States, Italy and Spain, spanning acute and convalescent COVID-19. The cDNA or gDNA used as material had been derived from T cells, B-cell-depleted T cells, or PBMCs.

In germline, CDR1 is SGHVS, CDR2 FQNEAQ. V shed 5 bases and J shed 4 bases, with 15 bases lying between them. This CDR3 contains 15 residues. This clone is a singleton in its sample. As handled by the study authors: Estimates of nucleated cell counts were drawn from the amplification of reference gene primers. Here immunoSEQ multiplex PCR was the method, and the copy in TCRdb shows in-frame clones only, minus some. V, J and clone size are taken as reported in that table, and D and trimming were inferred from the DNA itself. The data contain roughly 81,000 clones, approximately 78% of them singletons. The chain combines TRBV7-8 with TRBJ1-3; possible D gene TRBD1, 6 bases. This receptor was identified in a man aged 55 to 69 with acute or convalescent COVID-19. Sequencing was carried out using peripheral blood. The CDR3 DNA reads TGTGCCAGCAGCAGGCAGGGGCGGGCGGGAAACACCATATATTTT. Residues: CASSRQGRAGNTIYF.